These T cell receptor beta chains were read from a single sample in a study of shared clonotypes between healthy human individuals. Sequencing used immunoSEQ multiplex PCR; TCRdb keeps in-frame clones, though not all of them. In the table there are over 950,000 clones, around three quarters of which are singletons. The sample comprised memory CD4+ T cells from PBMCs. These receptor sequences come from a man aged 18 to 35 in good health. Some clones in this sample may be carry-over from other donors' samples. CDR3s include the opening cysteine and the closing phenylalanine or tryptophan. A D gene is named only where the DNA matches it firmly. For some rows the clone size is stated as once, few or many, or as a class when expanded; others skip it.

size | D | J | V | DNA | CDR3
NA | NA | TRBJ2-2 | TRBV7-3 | TGTGCCAGCAGCCTCGACACCGGGGAGCTGTTTTTT | CASSLDTGELFF
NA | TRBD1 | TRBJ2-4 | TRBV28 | TGTGCCAGCAGAGGACAGGGCCTAGCCAAAAACATTCAGTACTTC | CASRGQGLAKNIQYF
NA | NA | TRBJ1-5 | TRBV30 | TGTGCCTGGTCAGGTGAAATTAGCAATCAGCCCCAGCATTTT | CAWSGEISNQPQHF
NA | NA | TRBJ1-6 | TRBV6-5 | TGTGCCAGCAGTTACGGGGGTGGCTCACCCCTCCACTTT | CASSYGGGSPLHF
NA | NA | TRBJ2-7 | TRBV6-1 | TGTGCCAGCAGTGATGGGGGAACGGATGAGCAGTACTTC | CASSDGGTDEQYF
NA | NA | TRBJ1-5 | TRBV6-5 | TGTGCCAGCAGTTACTCTTCGGACGGCTATCAGCCCCAGCATTTT | CASSYSSDGYQPQHF
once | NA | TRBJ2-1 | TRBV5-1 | TGCGCCAACAGCTTGAGGCGGGCCCAGATGGGTGAGCAGTTCTTC | CANSLRRAQMGEQFF
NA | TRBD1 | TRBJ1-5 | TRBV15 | TGTGCCACCAGCAGGAAAGGGGGCTGGAGCAATCAGCCCCAGCATTTT | CATSRKGGWSNQPQHF
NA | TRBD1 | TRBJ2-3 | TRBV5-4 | TGTGCCAGCAGCTTAGGCGGGACAGGGGGCCGGGATACGCAGTATTTT | CASSLGGTGGRDTQYF
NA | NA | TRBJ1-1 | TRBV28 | TGTGCCAGCAGTTTGGGGGCCCACACTGAAGCTTTCTTT | CASSLGAHTEAFF
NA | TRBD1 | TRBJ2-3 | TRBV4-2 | TGTGCCAGCAGCCAAGGGGGGCAGGGGGCCCTAGCCACAGATACGCAGTATTTT | CASSQGGQGALATDTQYF
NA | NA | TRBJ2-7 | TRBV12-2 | TGTGCAAGTCGCTTAGTCGCGGGAGTCATTACCTACGAGCAGTACTTC | CASRLVAGVITYEQYF
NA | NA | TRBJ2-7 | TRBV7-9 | TGTGCCAGCAGCTCAGGGGTGGTTCCCTACGAGCAGTACTTC | CASSSGVVPYEQYF
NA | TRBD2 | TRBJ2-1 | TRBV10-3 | TGTGCCACCCAACGGGGGGATAATGAGCAGTTCTTC | CATQRGDNEQFF
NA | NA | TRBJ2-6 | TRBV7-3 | TGTGCCAGCAGCGACAGACGGTACTCTGGGGCCAACGTCCTGACTTTC | CASSDRRYSGANVLTF
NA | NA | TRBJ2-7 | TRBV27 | TGTGCCAGCAGTTCAACCTACGAGCAGTACTTC | CASSSTYEQYF
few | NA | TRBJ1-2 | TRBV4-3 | TGCGCCAGCAGCCAAGATAGGGACGGCAGAGCTAACTATGGCTACACCTTC | CASSQDRDGRANYGYTF
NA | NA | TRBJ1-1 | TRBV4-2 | TGTGCCAGCAGCCCCAAACCAACAGCGAACACTGAAGCTTTCTTT | CASSPKPTANTEAFF
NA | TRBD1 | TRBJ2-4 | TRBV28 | TGTGCCAGCACCAAACAGGGGGCAGGGGACATTCAGTACTTC | CASTKQGAGDIQYF
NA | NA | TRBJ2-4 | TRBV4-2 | TGTGCCAGCAGCCGAGGAGACCGGGACGTAGCCAAAAACATTCAGTACTTC | CASSRGDRDVAKNIQYF
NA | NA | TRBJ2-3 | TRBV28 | TGTGCCAGCAGTAGGGACTTGGTGGATGATACGCAGTATTTT | CASSRDLVDDTQYF
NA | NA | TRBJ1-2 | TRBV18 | TGTGCCAGCTCACCAGCCGCCGAAGCTAACTATGGCTACACCTTC | CASSPAAEANYGYTF
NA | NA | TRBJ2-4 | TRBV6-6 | TGTGCCACCGCAGAGGACCGGTCCAAAAACATTCAGTACTTC | CATAEDRSKNIQYF
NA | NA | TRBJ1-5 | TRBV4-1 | TGCGCCAGCAGCCAAGGGGGTTATAGCAATCAGCCCCAGCATTTT | CASSQGGYSNQPQHF
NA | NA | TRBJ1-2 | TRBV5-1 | TGCGCCAGCAGCTTGGGTGGCTTGAACTATGGCTACACCTTC | CASSLGGLNYGYTF
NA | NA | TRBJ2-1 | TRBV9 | TGTGCCAGCAGCGTCACGGGAGTAGCCTACAATGAGCAGTTCTTC | CASSVTGVAYNEQFF
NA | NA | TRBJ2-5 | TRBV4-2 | TGTGCCAGCAGCTCAAACTCAGGGGCCCCCCAAGAGACCCAGTACTTC | CASSSNSGAPQETQYF
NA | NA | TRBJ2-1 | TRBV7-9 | TGTGCCAGCAGCTCCTCGAGGGGGAACTACAATGAGCAGTTCTTC | CASSSSRGNYNEQFF
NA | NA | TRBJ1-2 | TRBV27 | TGTGCCAGCAGTCCACGGGCCAACTATGGCTACACCTTC | CASSPRANYGYTF
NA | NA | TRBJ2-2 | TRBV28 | TGTGCCAGCGTCTCAGGAAACACCGGGGAGCTGTTTTTT | CASVSGNTGELFF
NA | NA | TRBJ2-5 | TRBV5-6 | TGTGCCTCCCGGCTTGGAGCAGGGGTGGAGACCCAGTACTTC | CASRLGAGVETQYF
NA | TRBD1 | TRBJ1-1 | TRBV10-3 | TGTGCCATCAAAAGGACAGGGGGGGACACTGAAGCTTTCTTT | CAIKRTGGDTEAFF
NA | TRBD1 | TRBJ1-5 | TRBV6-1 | TGTGCCAGCAGGACAGGGGTCCCCCTGTATCAGCCCCAGCATTTT | CASRTGVPLYQPQHF
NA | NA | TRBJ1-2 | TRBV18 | TGTGCCAGCTCACCACTCAATACCGCGGAGTATGGCTACACCTTC | CASSPLNTAEYGYTF
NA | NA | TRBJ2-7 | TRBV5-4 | TGTGCCAGCAGCTTCCAGGGTTCGTACGAGCAGTACTTC | CASSFQGSYEQYF
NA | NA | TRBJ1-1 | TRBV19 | TGTGCCAGTAGTAAAGGTCCCAACACTGAAGCTTTCTTT | CASSKGPNTEAFF
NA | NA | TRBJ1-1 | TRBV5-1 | TGCGCCAGCAGCTTGATGGGGGCCGCGAACACTGAAGCTTTCTTT | CASSLMGAANTEAFF
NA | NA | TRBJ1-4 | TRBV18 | TGTGCCAGCTCACCGACAGGTGGACCCGCAACTAATGAAAAACTGTTTTTT | CASSPTGGPATNEKLFF
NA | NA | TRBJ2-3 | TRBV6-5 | TGTGCCAGCAGGGATTACAGGGATACGCAGTATTTT | CASRDYRDTQYF
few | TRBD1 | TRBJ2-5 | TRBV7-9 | TGTGCCAGCAGCCCACGGGACAGGGCCGGGGAGACCCAGTACTTC | CASSPRDRAGETQYF
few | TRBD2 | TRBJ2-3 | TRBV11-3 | TGTGCCAGCAGCTTAGTAGCGGGAGCCACAGATACGCAGTATTTT | CASSLVAGATDTQYF
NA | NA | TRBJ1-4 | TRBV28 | TGTGCCAGCAGTTTGGGCAGACCTAATGAAAAACTGTTTTTT | CASSLGRPNEKLFF
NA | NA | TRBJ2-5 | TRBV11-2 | TGTGCCAGCAGCTCCCGGGACGCCCAAGAGACCCAGTACTTC | CASSSRDAQETQYF
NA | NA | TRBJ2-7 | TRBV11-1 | TGTGCCAGCAGCCATTCCCCGGAAGGCGAGCAGTACTTC | CASSHSPEGEQYF
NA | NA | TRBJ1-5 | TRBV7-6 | TGTGCCAGCAGCTTAGGGGCAGTCAATCAGCCCCAGCATTTT | CASSLGAVNQPQHF
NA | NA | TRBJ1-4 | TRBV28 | TGTGCCAGCAGTTTATTCGGGGACGCGACTACTAATGAAAAACTGTTTTTT | CASSLFGDATTNEKLFF
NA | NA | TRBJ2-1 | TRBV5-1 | TGCGCCAGCAGCTTGAGAGGGGCACCCTACAATGAGCAGTTCTTC | CASSLRGAPYNEQFF
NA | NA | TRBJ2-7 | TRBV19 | TGTGCCAGTAGTCTCAAAAGGGGCGGCTACGAGCAGTACTTC | CASSLKRGGYEQYF
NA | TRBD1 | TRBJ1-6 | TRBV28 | TGTGCCAGCAGTTTAACAGGGGGCACTTCACCCCTCCACTTT | CASSLTGGTSPLHF
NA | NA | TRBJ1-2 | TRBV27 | TGTGCCAGCAGTTTGGTTGGGACGCGGATATATGGCTACACCTTC | CASSLVGTRIYGYTF
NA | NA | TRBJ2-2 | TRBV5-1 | TGCGCCAGCAGCCCAACCTTAGGGGACACCGGGGAGCTGTTTTTT | CASSPTLGDTGELFF
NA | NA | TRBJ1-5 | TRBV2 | TGTGCCAGCAGTGACCCGGCCAGGAGCAATCAGCCCCAGCATTTT | CASSDPARSNQPQHF
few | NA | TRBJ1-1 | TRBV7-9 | TGTGCCAGCAGCTTTTTACAGGGAGACACTGAAGCTTTCTTT | CASSFLQGDTEAFF
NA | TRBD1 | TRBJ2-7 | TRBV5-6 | TGTGCCAGCAGCTTGGGTGCACAGGGGGCCGTGCAGTACTTC | CASSLGAQGAVQYF
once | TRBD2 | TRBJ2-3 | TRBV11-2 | TGTGCCAGCAGCTTAAACCTAGCGGGAGGGGCAGATACGCAGTATTTT | CASSLNLAGGADTQYF
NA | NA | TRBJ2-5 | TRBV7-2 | TGTGCCAGCAGCTTAAGAGTAAGCAGGGTAAAGACCCAGTACTTC | CASSLRVSRVKTQYF
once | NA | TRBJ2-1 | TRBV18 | TGTGCCAGCTCACTACTCCAAGGAGGGGGAGGCTATTACAATGAGCAGTTCTTC | CASSLLQGGGGYYNEQFF
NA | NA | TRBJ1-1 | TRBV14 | TGTGCCAGCAGCCAATCAGGGAGGGCCCCTGAAGCTTTCTTT | CASSQSGRAPEAFF
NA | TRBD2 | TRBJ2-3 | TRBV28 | TGTGCCAGCCGAAACGGGGCGGGGACTAGCGGGAGGGCCACGAGGACAGATACGCAGTATTTT | CASRNGAGTSGRATRTDTQYF